The 3 T cell receptor beta chains presented below share a single source sample, sequenced in a study of technical replicates of blood from several donors. Measured with immunoSEQ multiplex PCR; TCRdb has only the in-frame clones, and not every one. The sample has under 100,000 clones, approximately 86% seen once. The source material was PBMCs. The receptors stem from a human donor in good health. Some clones in this sample may be carry-over from other donors' samples.

This chain joins TRBV5-5 and TRBJ1-1; 10 bases line up with TRBD1. Germline CDR1 reads SGHKS; CDR2 reads YYEKEE (reference sequence). This CDR3 is 15 amino acids long. V was clipped by 5 bases and J by 5 bases; unmatched bases: 9. The CDR3 region is CASRKGGQGKTEAFF. CDR3 nucleotide sequence: TGTGCCAGCAGAAAGGGGGGACAGGGGAAGACTGAAGCTTTCTTT.

The V gene is TRBV9, the J gene TRBJ2-1, with TRBD2 matching over 8 bases. The CDR3 contains 17 residues. V dropped 4 bases and J dropped 9; count of bases not matched to a gene: 18. The germline gives CDR1 SGDLS, CDR2 YYNGEE. The DNA of the CDR3 is TGTGCCAGCAGCACCCGCCCTGTGGTAGCGGGAAGAGGTGAGCAGTTCTTC. Translated, it gives CASSTRPVVAGRGEQFF. The variable domain in full, with the rest retrieved from reference TRBV9 and TRBJ2-1, is DSGVTQTPKHLITATGQRVTLRCSPRSGDLSVYWYQQSLDQGLQFLIQYYNGEERAKGNILERFSAQQFPDLHSELNLSSLELGDSALYFCASSTRPVVAGRGEQFFGPGTRLTVL.

This sequence joins TRBV23-1 and TRBJ1-1, with 8 bases matching TRBD1. TRBV23-1 is an open reading frame whose function is uncertain. This CDR3 is built from 12 residues. With 2 bases clipped from V and 11 bases from J, the junction kept 4 bases outside the gene matches. CDR3 residues: CASSQDRDRAFF. CDR3 sequence (DNA): TGCGCCAGCAGTCAAGACCGGGACAGGGCTTTCTTT.